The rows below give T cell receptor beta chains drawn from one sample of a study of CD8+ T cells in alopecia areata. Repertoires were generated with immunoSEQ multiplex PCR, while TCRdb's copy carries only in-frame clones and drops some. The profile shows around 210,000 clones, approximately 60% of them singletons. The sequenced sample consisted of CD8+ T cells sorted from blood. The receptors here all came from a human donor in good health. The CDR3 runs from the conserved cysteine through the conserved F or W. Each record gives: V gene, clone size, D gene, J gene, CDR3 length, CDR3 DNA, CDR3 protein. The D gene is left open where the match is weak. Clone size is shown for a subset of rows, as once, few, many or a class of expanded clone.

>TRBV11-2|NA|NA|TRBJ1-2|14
TGTGCCAGCAGCCCAGGGAGAGTACTCTATGGCTACACCTTC
CASSPGRVLYGYTF
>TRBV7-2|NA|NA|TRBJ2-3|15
TGTGCCAGCAGCTTAGAAGTAGCGGCACGAGATACGCAGTATTTT
CASSLEVAARDTQYF
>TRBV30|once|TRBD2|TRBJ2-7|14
TGTGCCTGGAGTGGGACTAGCGGGGTTTACGAGCAGTACTTC
CAWSGTSGVYEQYF
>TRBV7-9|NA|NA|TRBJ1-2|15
TGTGCCAGCAGCCAGACGACAGCCTCTAACTATGGCTACACCTTC
CASSQTTASNYGYTF
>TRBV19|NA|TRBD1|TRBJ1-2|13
TGTGCCAGTAGTCTCGGGACAGCCTATGGCTACACCTTC
CASSLGTAYGYTF
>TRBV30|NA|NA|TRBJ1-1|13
TGTGCCTGGGGGGACATCCTGAACACTGAAGCTTTCTTT
CAWGDILNTEAFF
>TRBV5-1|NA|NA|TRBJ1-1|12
TGCGCCAGCGGTCCCCGGGGCACTGAAGCTTTCTTT
CASGPRGTEAFF
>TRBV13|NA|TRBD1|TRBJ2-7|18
TGTGCCAGCAGCCCCAGCCGGGGACAGACAAGTAAATCCTACGAGCAGTACTTC
CASSPSRGQTSKSYEQYF
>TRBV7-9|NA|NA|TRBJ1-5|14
TGTGCCAGCAGCCCCGTCTATAGCAATCAGCCCCAGCATTTT
CASSPVYSNQPQHF
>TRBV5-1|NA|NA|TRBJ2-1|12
TGCGCCAGCAGCTTCTTCGGTAATGAGCAGTTCTTC
CASSFFGNEQFF
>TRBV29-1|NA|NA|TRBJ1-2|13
TGCAGCGTTGAAGCAGGGGAGAGCTATGGCTACACCTTC
CSVEAGESYGYTF